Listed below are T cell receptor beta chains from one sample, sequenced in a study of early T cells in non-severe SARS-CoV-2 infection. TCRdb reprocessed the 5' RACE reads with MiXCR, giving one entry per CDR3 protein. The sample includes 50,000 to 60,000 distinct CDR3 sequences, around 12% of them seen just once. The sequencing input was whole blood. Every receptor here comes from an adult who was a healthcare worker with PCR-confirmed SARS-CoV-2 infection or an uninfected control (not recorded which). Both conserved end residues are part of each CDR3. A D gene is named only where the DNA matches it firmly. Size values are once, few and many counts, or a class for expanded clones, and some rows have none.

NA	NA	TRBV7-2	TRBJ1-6	TGTGCCAGCAGCTTAGCCGCAGGCGCACCCCTCCACTTT	CASSLAAGAPLHF
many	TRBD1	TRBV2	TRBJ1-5	TGTGCCAGCAGCGAGGACAGGACTCGAGGGCAGCCCCAGCATTTT	CASSEDRTRGQPQHF
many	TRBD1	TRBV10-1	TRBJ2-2	TGCGCCAGCAGTGAAGGGACAGCGAGCACCGGGGAGCTGTTTTTT	CASSEGTASTGELFF
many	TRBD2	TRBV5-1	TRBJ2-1	TGCGCCAGCAGCACGGGACTAGCGATGAGTGAGCAGTTCTTC	CASSTGLAMSEQFF
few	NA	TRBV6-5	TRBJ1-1	TGTGCCAGCAGCCCGGCGGGGTACACTGAAGCTTTCTTT	CASSPAGYTEAFF
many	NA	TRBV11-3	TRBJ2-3	TGTGCCAGCAGCCAGGGGAATACGCAGTATTTT	CASSQGNTQYF
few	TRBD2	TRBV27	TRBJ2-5	TGTGCCAGCAGTTTTGGGACTAGCGGATTAGAGACCCAGTACTTC	CASSFGTSGLETQYF
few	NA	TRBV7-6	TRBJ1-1	TGTGCCAGCAGCCCGACCCTGGGGATGAACACTGAAGCTTTCTTT	CASSPTLGMNTEAFF
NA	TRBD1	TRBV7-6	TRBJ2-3	TGTGCCAGCAGGACAGGGGCAAGGGGCACAGATACGCAGTATTTT	CASRTGARGTDTQYF
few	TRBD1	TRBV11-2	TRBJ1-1	TGTGCCAGCAGCCCTCAACAGGGGGAAGCTTTCTTT	CASSPQQGEAFF
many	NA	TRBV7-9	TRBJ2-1	TGTGCCAGCAGCTTAGCCGATTTCTTGGCCAATGAGCAGTTCTTC	CASSLADFLANEQFF
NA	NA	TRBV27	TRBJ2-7	TGTGCCAGCAGTTTATCGGAGGGGGACTGGGGCTCTAACGAGCAGTACTTC	CASSLSEGDWGSNEQYF
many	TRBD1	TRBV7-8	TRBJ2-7	TGTGCCACCCGAAGGGACAGGGCTTTCCATGAGCAGTACTTC	CATRRDRAFHEQYF
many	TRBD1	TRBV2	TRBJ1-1	TGTGCCAGCAGTGCGACAGGGTATGAAGCTTTCTTT	CASSATGYEAFF